Shown below are 32 T cell receptor beta chains from a single sample sequenced in a study of shared clonotypes between healthy human individuals. Here immunoSEQ multiplex PCR was the method, and the copy in TCRdb shows in-frame clones only, minus some. The table has fewer than 650,000 clones, around 78% seen once. The sequencing sample was made of PBMCs. These receptor sequences come from a woman aged 40-49 years in good health. Some clones in this sample may be carry-over from other donors' samples.

The V and J genes are TRBV6-5 and TRBJ2-1; no clear D gene. Germline-derived CDR1 and CDR2 are MNHEY and SVGAGI. The CDR3 runs 14 residues. V gave up 0 bases and J gave up 5 bases, with 8 bases separating them. The CDR3, as DNA: TGTGCCAGCAGTTACTCGAACATAAACAATGAGCAGTTCTTC. Amino acids: CASSYSNINNEQFF.

This clone was picked up a small number of times. The chain uses TRBV9 and TRBJ1-1; weak D call: TRBD1 (6 bases). Germline CDR1 is SGDLS and CDR2 is YYNGEE. Trimming removed 4 bases from V and 1 base from J, with 14 bases in between. This CDR3 contains 15 residues. CDR3 protein: CASSLGGGWNTEAFF. As DNA, the CDR3 is TGTGCCAGCAGCCTAGGGGGGGGCTGGAACACTGAAGCTTTCTTT.

This chain links TRBV5-6 with TRBJ1-1, with 7 bases that match TRBD1. Germline V gives CDR1 SGHDT, CDR2 YYEEEE. V was pared by 2 bases and J by 4 bases, with 5 bases of the junction left unmatched. This CDR3 has 14 residues. The CDR3 DNA sequence: TGTGCCAGCAGCTTTGGAGGGGGCCTCACTGAAGCTTTCTTT. This sequence encodes CASSFGGGLTEAFF. The whole variable domain, filled in from reference TRBV5-6 and TRBJ1-1, reads DAGVTQSPTHLIKTRGQQVTLRCSPKSGHDTVSWYQQALGQGPQFIFQYYEEEERQRGNFPDRFSGHQFPNYSSELNVNALLLGDSALYLCASSFGGGLTEAFFGQGTRLTVV.

The J gene is TRBJ2-5, the V gene TRBV5-1; 13 bases match TRBD2. CDR1 and CDR2 from the germline V gene are SGHRS and YFSETQ. This CDR3 region has 17 residues. Unmatched junction bases numbered 7, after V lost 0 bases and J lost 5 bases. DNA for the CDR3: TGCGCCAGCAGCTTGGAACTAGCGGGAGGGGCGGCGGAGACCCAGTACTTC. Amino acids: CASSLELAGGAAETQYF. Looking up the rest from reference TRBV5-1 and TRBJ2-5 gives the full variable domain: KAGVTQTPRYLIKTRGQQVTLSCSPISGHRSVSWYQQTPGQGLQFLFEYFSETQRNKGNFPGRFSGRQFSNSRSEMNVSTLELGDSALYLCASSLELAGGAAETQYFGPGTRLLVL.

The chain uses TRBV28 and TRBJ2-5; 8 bases are a match to TRBD1. The CDR3 length is 16 residues. The germline V gene has CDR1 MDHEN and CDR2 SYDVKM. The junction had 12 bases not matched to a gene; V was cut back by 5 bases and J by 4 bases. This CDR3 reads CASSIWTGRFRETQYF. In nucleotides, the CDR3 is TGTGCCAGCAGTATCTGGACAGGGAGGTTTAGAGAGACCCAGTACTTC.

The chain combines TRBV5-1 with TRBJ2-3; D is unclear. The CDR3 is 15 amino acids. V lost 1 base, J lost 1 base, and 10 bases lay in between. CDR1 SGHRS and CDR2 YFSETQ come from the germline V gene. CDR3 DNA: TGCGCCAGCAGCTTGTTAGAGTGGGGCACAGATACGCAGTATTTT. It codes for CASSLLEWGTDTQYF.

The rearrangement uses TRBV30 and TRBJ2-7; 7 nucleotides agree with TRBD1. Germline V gene sequence: CDR1 GTSNPN, CDR2 SVGIG (reference sequence). The CDR3 covers 14 residues. V lost 4 bases and J lost 0; bases outside the gene matches: 6. The CDR3 region is CAWIETGSSYEQYF. CDR3 nucleotide sequence: TGTGCCTGGATTGAGACAGGGAGCTCCTACGAGCAGTACTTC.

This rearrangement joins TRBV7-9 to TRBJ1-1, with 10 bases that match TRBD1. This CDR3 has 17 residues. V was pared by 5 bases and J by 5 bases, with 14 bases of the junction left unmatched. Germline CDR1 and CDR2: SEHNR and FQNEAQ (reference sequence). The CDR3 region has the DNA TGTGCCAGCAGCCTGTCCGGGACAGGGGCGTCGCGTACTGAAGCTTTCTTT. This sequence encodes CASSLSGTGASRTEAFF. Looking up the rest from reference TRBV7-9 and TRBJ1-1 gives the full variable domain: DTGVSQNPRHKITKRGQNVTFRCDPISEHNRLYWYRQTLGQGPEFLTYFQNEAQLEKSRLLSDRFSAERPKGSFSTLEIQRTEQGDSAMYLCASSLSGTGASRTEAFFGQGTRLTVV.

The J gene is TRBJ2-1, the V gene TRBV5-1; 13 bases fit TRBD2. J gave up 11 bases and V 5 bases, and 19 bases lay outside the gene matches. This CDR3 region has 18 residues. CDR1 SGHRS and CDR2 YFSETQ come from the germline V gene. The CDR3 nucleotides read TGCGCCAGCAGAAAGGAGATCAGGCACGGGACTAGCGGGACCAAGCAGTTCTTC. Its translation is CASRKEIRHGTSGTKQFF.

This clone was seen a few times. The rearrangement joins TRBV30 to TRBJ2-5; 8 bases agree with TRBD2. The CDR3 sequence is 15 residues long. Germline CDR1 is GTSNPN and CDR2 is SVGIG (reference sequence). V gave up 2 bases and J gave up 5 bases; unmatched junction bases: 10. CDR3 sequence: CAWSPASGFGETQYF. The CDR3 coding sequence is TGTGCCTGGAGTCCAGCTAGCGGGTTCGGGGAGACCCAGTACTTC.

The chain carries TRBV9 and TRBJ2-3; D unclear. Germline V CDR1 and CDR2: SGDLS, YYNGEE. This CDR3 region has 14 residues. Deletions cut 1 base from V and 4 bases from J, with 10 bases between. DNA of the CDR3: TGTGCCAGCAGCGTAAGGGCCTCCGCAGATACGCAGTATTTT. It is translated as CASSVRASADTQYF.

The chain joins TRBV9 to TRBJ2-7; 7 bases fit TRBD2. V shed 0 bases, J shed 3 bases, and the junction held 9 bases outside the gene matches. Germline loops: CDR1 SGDLS, CDR2 YYNGEE. This CDR3 has 16 amino acids. As DNA, the CDR3 is TGTGCCAGCAGCGTAGGGGAGGGGCAACTTATCTACGAGCAGTACTTC. Amino acids: CASSVGEGQLIYEQYF.

Concerning this clone itself: Within the sample, other DNA sequences also encode this same CDR3. The V gene is TRBV10-3, the J gene TRBJ2-3; D is uncertain. Germline values: CDR1 ENHRY, CDR2 SYGVKD. This CDR3 has 14 amino acids. The germline V and J ends were trimmed by 3 bases and 1 base, with 8 bases remaining between them. CDR3 residues: CAISDSQGTDTQYF. The CDR3 nucleotides are TGTGCCATCAGTGATTCTCAAGGCACAGATACGCAGTATTTT.

This clone was recorded at least ten times. The J gene is TRBJ2-7, the V gene TRBV30; D is ambiguous. Trimming shortened V by 0 bases and J by 2 bases, and 8 bases separated the two germline ends. Germline V gives CDR1 GTSNPN, CDR2 SVGIG (reference sequence). This CDR3 has 13 residues. The CDR3 DNA reads TGTGCCTGGAGTGTCGGTAAGACCTACGAGCAGTACTTC. It encodes CAWSVGKTYEQYF.

The CDR3 coding sequence is TGTGCCAGCAGCTTGTGGCAGGGCCCGGTGGAGAACACTGAAGCTTTCTTT. Translating gives CASSLWQGPVENTEAFF. The genes are TRBV5-8 and TRBJ1-1, with D perhaps matching TRBD1 (5 bases). Looked up from germline, CDR1 is SGHTS and CDR2 is YDEGEE. V was clipped by 1 base and J by 1 base, with 17 bases between them. The CDR3 loop spans 17 amino acids.

The chain employs TRBV2 and TRBJ1-1, with D perhaps matching TRBD1 (6 bases). The germline V gene encodes CDR1 SNHLY and CDR2 FYNNEI. V was trimmed by 2 bases and J by 4 bases, leaving 11 bases between them. The CDR3 contains 14 residues. CDR3 amino acids: CASSENSGVTEAFF. CDR3 coding DNA: TGTGCCAGCAGTGAAAATTCAGGGGTCACTGAAGCTTTCTTT.

CDR3 amino acids: CASSETSGRFDEQFF. As DNA, the CDR3 is TGTGCCAGCAGTGAGACTAGCGGGAGGTTCGATGAGCAGTTCTTC. The V call is TRBV6-1, the J call TRBJ2-1; 13 bases are shared with TRBD2. Germline V gene lookup returns CDR1 MNHNS and CDR2 SASEGT. V trimming: 3 bases; J trimming: 8 bases; junction bases outside the gene matches: 4. CDR3 length equals 15 residues.

The gene calls are TRBV5-1 and TRBJ2-3, with a weak D call TRBD1 (6 bases). The CDR3 is 14 amino acids. Looked up from germline, CDR1 is SGHRS and CDR2 is YFSETQ. V was clipped by 0 bases and J by 6 bases, with 11 bases between them. CDR3 residues: CASSLEAGADTQYF. CDR3 in DNA: TGCGCCAGCAGCTTGGAGGCAGGGGCCGATACGCAGTATTTT.

The table lists this clone with a count of one. V and J are TRBV30 and TRBJ2-1; TRBD1 matches 7 bases. With 7 bases clipped from V and 5 bases from J, the junction kept 8 bases outside the gene matches. Per germline, CDR1 GTSNPN and CDR2 SVGIG (reference sequence). The CDR3 is made up of 13 amino acids. The CDR3 spells CAFERTGNNEQFF. The DNA for the CDR3 is TGTGCCTTCGAAAGGACAGGCAACAATGAGCAGTTCTTC.

The chain couples TRBV7-8 to TRBJ2-7; unclear D gene. The CDR3 length is 17 residues. Trimming cost V 5 bases and J 3 bases, with 23 bases left between them. Germline CDR1 and CDR2: SGHVS and FQNEAQ. CDR3 sequence reads: CASSIPWTGRRLYEQYF. The DNA for the CDR3 is TGTGCCAGCAGCATCCCTTGGACGGGCAGGCGACTCTACGAGCAGTACTTC. Full variable domain (rest looked up from reference TRBV7-8 and TRBJ2-7): GAGVSQSPRYKVAKRGQDVALRCDPISGHVSLFWYQQALGQGPEFLTYFQNEAQLDKSGLPSDRFFAERPEGSVSTLKIQRTQQEDSAVYLCASSIPWTGRRLYEQYFGPGTRLTVT.

This clone has just one count. CDR3: CASSMVSPRGGEQYF. The CDR3 DNA reads TGTGCCAGTAGTATGGTTTCCCCCAGAGGAGGGGAGCAGTACTTC. J is TRBJ2-7 and V is TRBV19, with D maybe TRBD2 (6 bases). Trimming removed 3 bases at V and 7 bases at J, with 19 bases between. This CDR3 spans 15 amino acids. CDR1 LNHDA and CDR2 SQIVND come from the germline V gene (reference sequence).

For this clone: This sample includes further DNA sequences coding for the same CDR3. This sequence joins TRBV7-9 and TRBJ2-2, with 8 bases matching TRBD2. The CDR3 length is 17 residues. Germline values: CDR1 SEHNR, CDR2 FQNEAQ (reference sequence). V was pared by 1 base and J by 0 bases, with 4 bases of the junction left unmatched. This CDR3 is CASSLVGGRTNTGELFF. The CDR3 bases are TGTGCCAGCAGCTTAGTTGGCGGGAGGACGAACACCGGGGAGCTGTTTTTT.

The V call is TRBV6-5, the J call TRBJ1-2; D ambiguous. CDR3 length: 13 amino acids. Germline CDR1 MNHEY, CDR2 SVGAGI. Trimming removed 6 bases at V and 4 bases at J, with 12 bases between. Written as DNA, the CDR3 is TGTGCCAGCAGCCCCGTCTCTTCCTATGGCTACACCTTC. As protein: CASSPVSSYGYTF.

The rearrangement joins TRBV30 to TRBJ1-1, with D tentatively TRBD1 (6 bases). Germline V gene data show CDR1 as GTSNPN and CDR2 as SVGIG (reference sequence). Trimming took 0 bases from V and 3 from J, leaving 11 bases between them. This CDR3 comprises 14 residues. CDR3 nucleotide sequence: TGTGCCTGGAGTGTACGTAGGGGGGACACTGAAGCTTTCTTT. This codes for CAWSVRRGDTEAFF.

The chain is built from TRBV7-8 and TRBJ1-1; D uncertain. Trimming pared 0 bases from V and 2 bases from J, leaving 7 bases between. Germline V gives CDR1 SGHVS, CDR2 FQNEAQ. The CDR3 consists of 14 residues. The CDR3 DNA reads as TGTGCCAGCAGCTTAGCGCGCAGAAACACTGAAGCTTTCTTT. This sequence encodes CASSLARRNTEAFF.

The rearrangement uses TRBV28 and TRBJ1-2; 7 nucleotides align to TRBD1. The CDR3 runs to 13 residues. The V gene's germline CDR1 is MDHEN and CDR2 SYDVKM. The J segment lost 8 bases and the V segment lost 6 bases, leaving 9 bases of the junction unmatched. The DNA of the CDR3 is TGTGCCAGCAGGACAGGGTTTCTTAACGGCTACACCTTC. It is translated as CASRTGFLNGYTF.

This clone was observed at least ten times. The chain uses TRBV11-3 and TRBJ2-5; 7 bases match TRBD1. This CDR3 spans 15 amino acids. Germline V gives CDR1 SGHNT, CDR2 YENEEA. V trimming: 5 bases; J trimming: 1 base; junction bases outside the gene matches: 7. CDR3 sequence reads: CASSRRTGSQETQYF. Here the CDR3 DNA reads TGTGCCAGCAGCCGTCGGACAGGAAGCCAAGAGACCCAGTACTTC.

In its sample, this clone was seen a few times. The chain carries TRBV28 and TRBJ2-6; D could derive from TRBD1 or TRBD2 (5 bases each). This CDR3 comprises 14 residues. Trimming shortened V by 5 bases and J by 3 bases, and 8 bases separated the two germline ends. Germline V gene sequence: CDR1 MDHEN, CDR2 SYDVKM. The CDR3 nucleotides read TGTGCCAGCAGTCCTGGGGGTGGGGCCAACGTCCTGACTTTC. This gives the protein CASSPGGGANVLTF.

This clone was counted only a few times. This CDR3 is CASSTAGPLRGEQYF. The CDR3 bases are TGTGCCAGCAGCACCGCGGGGCCCCTTAGAGGCGAGCAGTACTTC. This rearrangement joins TRBV5-4 to TRBJ2-7, with D possibly TRBD2 on 6 matching bases. Trimming removed 4 bases from V and 6 bases from J, with 20 bases in between. The CDR3 runs to 15 residues. Germline-derived CDR1 and CDR2 are SGHNT and YYREEE (reference sequence).

This chain uses TRBV27 with TRBJ2-7, with 10 bases matching TRBD2. This CDR3 contains 15 residues. The V gene end was trimmed by 5 bases and the J gene end by 3 bases; junction bases not matched to a gene: 7. Germline V gives CDR1 MNHEY, CDR2 SMNVEV (reference sequence). The CDR3 sequence: CASSQKLAGSYEQYF. In nucleotides, the CDR3 is TGTGCCAGCAGTCAAAAACTAGCGGGGAGCTACGAGCAGTACTTC.

This chain uses TRBV5-4 with TRBJ2-7; the match to TRBD2 covers 7 bases. Germline V gene lookup returns CDR1 SGHNT and CDR2 YYREEE (reference sequence). The length of the CDR3 is 14 residues. The V and J ends lost 2 bases and 1 base, in that order; junction bases with no gene match: 3. The DNA of the CDR3 is TGTGCCAGCAGCTTAAGAGCGGGATCCTACGAGCAGTACTTC. Translated, it gives CASSLRAGSYEQYF.

The rearrangement uses TRBV11-2 and TRBJ1-1, with D possibly matching TRBD1 (5 bases). CDR1 SGHAT and CDR2 FQNNGV come from the germline V gene. The CDR3 totals 12 residues. V was shortened by 3 bases and J by 7 bases, with 9 bases between the two germline ends. CDR3 DNA sequence: TGTGCCAGCAGCTTTTGGGGGGGTGAAGCTTTCTTT. Amino acids: CASSFWGGEAFF.